The clone carrying this TCR beta chain was observed a few times. In the original workflow: Amplification of reference gene primers provided the estimated nucleated cell counts. Sequencing used immunoSEQ multiplex PCR; TCRdb keeps in-frame clones, though not all of them. For V, J and clone size, that table is used; D and trimming come from the DNA. The sample includes 75,000 to 100,000 clones, almost 85% of them seen just once. This record comes from a study of blood T cell repertoires in COVID-19. Overall study context: Whether acute or convalescent, the COVID-19 samples came from the United States, Italy and Spain. The analysed material was cDNA or gDNA that came from T cells, B-cell-depleted T cells, or PBMCs.

Germline CDR1 reads KGHDR; CDR2 reads SFDVKD. Trimming removed 5 bases at V and 8 bases at J, with 14 bases between. This CDR3 contains 13 residues. The sequenced material came from peripheral blood. The genes are TRBV24-1 and TRBJ1-1; the D gene is possibly TRBD1 (5 bases). The source of this sequence is a human donor in a cohort sampled during active COVID-19. DNA for the CDR3: TGTGCCACCAGTGGATACGAACGGGGGGAAGCTTTCTTT. Translation: CATSGYERGEAFF.